These T cell receptor beta chains were read from a single sample in a study of identical twins. TCRdb fed the 5' RACE reads into MiXCR, producing one record per CDR3 protein. The sample records 640,000 or so distinct CDR3 sequences, approximately 6.1% being singletons. The sample was naive T cells sorted from blood. These receptors were collected from a man aged 18 to 30 in good health. Each CDR3 is given with its conserved first and last residue. Each record gives: J gene, V gene, D gene, clone size, CDR3 DNA, CDR3 protein. The D gene is left open where the match is weak. Rows give clone size only sometimes, using once, few, many, or a class for an expanded clone.

>TRBJ2-2|TRBV5-1|-|many
TGCGCCAGCAGCTTGACTACCACGGAGCTGTTTTTT
CASSLTTTELFF
>TRBJ2-1|TRBV7-2|-|many
TGTGCCAGCAGCTTAAAGAGCGGCAATGAGCAGTTCTTC
CASSLKSGNEQFF
>TRBJ2-3|TRBV20-1|TRBD2|many
TGCAGTGCTCTACTAGCGGCGAGCACAGATACGCAGTATTTT
CSALLAASTDTQYF
>TRBJ1-3|TRBV4-2|-|many
TGTGCCAGCAACTGGGACATCTCTGGAAACACCATATATTTT
CASNWDISGNTIYF
>TRBJ2-1|TRBV7-9|TRBD2|many
TGTGCCAGCAGCACCACTAGCGGCTCCTACAATGAGCAGTTCTTC
CASSTTSGSYNEQFF
>TRBJ2-1|TRBV20-1|TRBD2|many
TGCAATGACCTACTAGCGGGAGGGTGGAGAGGTTGCAATGAGCAGTTCTTC
CNDLLAGGWRGCNEQFF
>TRBJ2-1|TRBV12-3/TRBV12-4|-|few
TGTGCCAGCAGTTTAATCTCTTACAATGAGCAGTTCTTC
CASSLISYNEQFF
>TRBJ2-5|TRBV18|TRBD1|-
TGTGCCAGCTCACCACTGGCCCGGGACAGGGGCCGTGAGACCCAGTACTTC
CASSPLARDRGRETQYF
>TRBJ1-3|TRBV4-1|-|few
TGCGCCAGCAGCCAAGTACAACTGCTTGGAAACACCATATATTTT
CASSQVQLLGNTIYF
>TRBJ2-3|TRBV20-1|-|few
TGCAGTGCCAGGACTGGGAATACGCAGTATTTT
CSARTGNTQYF
>TRBJ2-7|TRBV6-2/TRBV6-3|-|many
TGTGCCAGCAGTTATCTTGGACTCCGGGACCACGAGCAGTACTTC
CASSYLGLRDHEQYF
>TRBJ1-2|TRBV4-3|TRBD1|many
TGCGCCAGCAGCCGAGACGACAGGGGGAACTATGGCTACACCTTC
CASSRDDRGNYGYTF
>TRBJ2-3|TRBV12-3/TRBV12-4|-|-
TGTGCCAGCAGTTTGGGTAGCGACCACCTCACAGATACGCAGTATTTT
CASSLGSDHLTDTQYF
>TRBJ2-5|TRBV12-3/TRBV12-4|-|many
TGTGCCAGCAGTTCCCCACAGACCCAAGAGACCCAGTACTTC
CASSSPQTQETQYF
>TRBJ2-3|TRBV24-1|-|many
TGTGCCACCAGTGATTTACCTACGGGGGGCACAGATACGCAGTATTTT
CATSDLPTGGTDTQYF
>TRBJ1-1|TRBV29-1|TRBD1|many
TGCAGCGTTGAAGGGGGACAGGGGAACACTGAAGCTTTCTTT
CSVEGGQGNTEAFF
>TRBJ2-5|TRBV3-1|TRBD2|few
TGTGCCAGCAGCCAAGAAGGGAGTCTAGCGGGAGTGAAAGAGACCCAGTACTTC
CASSQEGSLAGVKETQYF
>TRBJ1-1|TRBV5-1|TRBD1|many
TGCGCCAGCAGCTTAGTGGGACAGGGTACCACTGAAGCTTTCTTT
CASSLVGQGTTEAFF
>TRBJ2-2|TRBV4-3|-|many
TGCGCCAGCAACCAGGGGCTTGGCGGGGAGCTGTTTTTT
CASNQGLGGELFF
>TRBJ2-1|TRBV11-2|-|-
TGTGCCAGCAGCTTTCCGGATGAGCAGTTCTTC
CASSFPDEQFF
>TRBJ2-1|TRBV3-1|-|many
TGTGCCAGCAGCCTCACGGCGACCTACAATGAGCAGTTCTTC
CASSLTATYNEQFF
>TRBJ2-3|TRBV9|-|few
TGTGCCAGCAGCCTTACCCCCCCCGGAGGCACAGATACGCAGTATTTT
CASSLTPPGGTDTQYF
>TRBJ1-5|TRBV19|-|many
TGTGCCAGTAGTTTAGCAGGGCCCAATCAGCCCCAGCATTTT
CASSLAGPNQPQHF
>TRBJ2-7|TRBV7-9|TRBD1|many
TGTGCCAGCAGCTCCGGGACAGACCACTACGAGCAGTACTTC
CASSSGTDHYEQYF
>TRBJ2-6|TRBV29-1|TRBD1|many
TGCAGCGCCGAAACAGGGGCTGGGGCCAACGTCCTGACTTTC
CSAETGAGANVLTF
>TRBJ1-3|TRBV30|-|many
TGTGCCTGGAGCGCCAGCTTCCTTGGAAACACCATATATTTT
CAWSASFLGNTIYF
>TRBJ2-7|TRBV7-8|-|few
TGTGCCAGCAGCTTAAGCAGGCTCAGCGACGAGCAGTACTTC
CASSLSRLSDEQYF
>TRBJ1-3|TRBV3-1|-|-
TGTGCCAGCAGCCAAGCAGGGTCTGGAAACACCATATATTTT
CASSQAGSGNTIYF
>TRBJ2-7|TRBV20-1|TRBD2|few
TGCAGTGCTAGAGACCCGGGACTAGCATACGAGCAGTACTTC
CSARDPGLAYEQYF
>TRBJ2-3|TRBV20-1|-|many
TGCAGTGCTAGCCACCCCCGGGGGGATACGCAGTATTTT
CSASHPRGDTQYF
>TRBJ2-1|TRBV19|-|many
TGTGCCAGCACCTCAGGGGGGTGGTACAATGAGCAGTTCTTC
CASTSGGWYNEQFF
>TRBJ2-3|TRBV6-1|-|few
TGTGCCAGCATGGGTACCGGCATTCTGTCAGATACGCAGTATTTT
CASMGTGILSDTQYF
>TRBJ1-2|TRBV12-3/TRBV12-4|TRBD1|many
TGTGCCAGCAGCTCTTCACAGGGGGCGCATGGCTACACCTTC
CASSSSQGAHGYTF
>TRBJ1-4|TRBV15|-|many
TGTGCCACCAGCAGCTTGTATGCAACTAATGAAAAACTGTTTTTT
CATSSLYATNEKLFF
>TRBJ1-3|TRBV5-1|-|many
TGCGCCAGCAGCTTGGCCGGGGACACCATATATTTT
CASSLAGDTIYF
>TRBJ2-1|TRBV14|-|-
TGTGCCAGCAGCGCCTACTTGGACTACAATGAGCAGTTCTTC
CASSAYLDYNEQFF
>TRBJ1-5|TRBV19|TRBD1|-
TGTGCCAGTAGTTTACGCCGGGACAGCTTTAATCAGCCCCAGCATTTT
CASSLRRDSFNQPQHF
>TRBJ2-2|TRBV3-1|TRBD2|-
TGTGCCAGCAGCCAAGATGGCGCGCTGGTAGCGGGAGCGCACACCGGGGAGCTGTTTTTT
CASSQDGALVAGAHTGELFF
>TRBJ2-3|TRBV18|TRBD2|-
TGTGCCAGCTCTATCCCGATCCGGGAGGGAATTACCACAGATACGCAGTATTTT
CASSIPIREGITTDTQYF
>TRBJ2-2|TRBV15|TRBD2|-
TGTGCCACCAGCAGATCGGGCGGGAGGGCTTCTGGCGGGGAGCTGTTTTTT
CATSRSGGRASGGELFF
>TRBJ2-5|TRBV28|TRBD2|many
TGTGCCAGCAGTAAGACTAGCGGGAGATGGGTAGAGACCCAGTACTTC
CASSKTSGRWVETQYF
>TRBJ2-5|TRBV20-1|TRBD2|-
TGCAGTGCTGGCTTACAGCGGGAGCTAGGAGAGACCCAGTACTTC
CSAGLQRELGETQYF
>TRBJ2-1|TRBV4-3|-|-
TGCGCCAGCAGCCAAGATGGGAACAATGAGCAGTTCTTC
CASSQDGNNEQFF
>TRBJ2-1|TRBV6-5|TRBD2|many
TGTGCCAGCAGTTTCCTTTCAGCGGGAGGGCGTAATGAGCAGTTCTTC
CASSFLSAGGRNEQFF
>TRBJ1-1|TRBV10-3|-|many
TGTGCCATCAGTGAGTCTCCGCTCTTCGAAGCTTTCTTT
CAISESPLFEAFF
>TRBJ2-2|TRBV30|-|-
TGTGCCTGGAGTGAGGGGAGGGGGGAGCTGTTTTTT
CAWSEGRGELFF
>TRBJ2-7|TRBV7-9|-|-
TGTGCCAGCAGCCCCGGGTTGGATAGAGGGTCGGAGCAGTACTTC
CASSPGLDRGSEQYF
>TRBJ2-2|TRBV20-1|TRBD1|many
TGCAGTGCCCCACGACAGGGAAGCGGGGAGCTGTTTTTT
CSAPRQGSGELFF
>TRBJ2-1|TRBV4-3|-|few
TGCGCCAGCAGCCAAGAGGTACTCTCCTACAATGAGCAGTTCTTC
CASSQEVLSYNEQFF
>TRBJ2-1|TRBV12-3/TRBV12-4|-|many
TGTGCCAGCAGCTCTACACCGAAAGGGCCCGGGGGTGAGCAGTTCTTC
CASSSTPKGPGGEQFF
>TRBJ2-1|TRBV12-3/TRBV12-4|TRBD2|many
TGTGCCAGCATCCCCGGGGGGTATGGTGAGCAGTTCTTC
CASIPGGYGEQFF
>TRBJ2-2|TRBV9|-|few
TGTGCCAGCAGCGCGACAGGAGCCCCCGGGGAGCTGTTTTTT
CASSATGAPGELFF
>TRBJ2-3|TRBV18|-|many
TGTGCCAGCTCACCATCCGGTTTGGCGGATACGCAGTATTTT
CASSPSGLADTQYF